This T cell receptor (beta chain) came from a study of blood T cell repertoires in COVID-19. Whole-study context: Samples of COVID-19 (acute and convalescent) were obtained from the United States, Italy and Spain.

Methods used by the authors: Reference gene primer amplification in the assay estimated nucleated cell counts. Assay: immunoSEQ multiplex PCR; the TCRdb copy retains only in-frame clones and omits some. That table gives V, J and clone size, and the DNA gave D and trimming. The sample includes more than 150,000 clones, over 75% of them seen just once. This CDR3 has 12 amino acids. Germline CDR1 and CDR2: MNHEY and SMNVEV (reference sequence). V was cut by 2 bases and J by 7 bases, with 3 bases left in between. The chain joins TRBV27 to TRBJ1-6, with D unresolved. The sample comprised peripheral blood. The clonotype comes from a man aged 35 to 55 with active or convalescent COVID-19. The CDR3 nucleotides read TGTGCCAGCAGTTTACTCAATTCACCCCTCCACTTT. It encodes CASSLLNSPLHF.